The next 5 T cell receptor beta chains were all read from a single sample in a study of T-cell reconstitution after alpha-beta-depleted transplantation in children. Construction of the TCRbeta library involved unique molecular identifiers. MiXCR was run by TCRdb on the PCR reads, yielding one entry per CDR3 protein. The sample records 40,000 to 60,000 distinct CDR3 sequences, about 9.3% being singletons. Sequences were derived from PBMCs, mostly from graft donor cells, sampled 60 days after TCRalphabeta/CD19-depleted stem cell transplant. The origin of the receptors is a male patient between 2 and 15 years old who had a stem cell transplant for chronic granulomatous disease, so the T cells may come from the graft donor.

The chain joins TRBV28 to TRBJ2-2; D perhaps matches TRBD2 (5 bases). The ends were cut back, 2 bases at V and 4 bases at J, with 17 bases in the middle. The germline gives CDR1 MDHEN, CDR2 SYDVKM. The CDR3 is made up of 17 amino acids. Written as DNA, the CDR3 is TGTGCCAGCAGTTTAGGGGAGCCTTATACATCCACCGGGGAGCTGTTTTTT. This encodes CASSLGEPYTSTGELFF. Together with reference TRBV28 and TRBJ2-2, the CDR3 gives the full variable domain: DVKVTQSSRYLVKRTGEKVFLECVQDMDHENMFWYRQDPGLGLRLIYFSYDVKMKEKGDIPEGYSVSREKKERFSLILESASTNQTSMYLCASSLGEPYTSTGELFFGEGSRLTVL.

In this sample, this clonotype turned up many times. The rearrangement links TRBV29-1 to TRBJ2-2; 13 bases line up with TRBD2. The germline gives CDR1 SQVTM, CDR2 ANQGSEA. J gave up 4 bases and V 6 bases, and 11 bases lay outside the gene matches. The CDR3 runs to 17 residues. The CDR3 coding sequence is TGCAGCGTGGACCCGGGACTAGCGGGGTTCCGCACCGGGGAGCTGTTTTTT. Amino acid sequence: CSVDPGLAGFRTGELFF.

This clonotype was seen ten or more times. The rearrangement joins TRBV11-1 to TRBJ2-3; D may be TRBD1 or TRBD2 (5 bases each). From germline, CDR1 is SGHAT and CDR2 FQDESV (reference sequence). The CDR3 extends over 19 amino acids. V dropped 5 bases and J dropped 2 bases, with 26 bases sitting between them. The CDR3 DNA is TGTGCCAGCAGCACTCCCGGGGCCAACATCCCCCTAATCACAGATACGCAGTATTTT. Its protein is CASSTPGANIPLITDTQYF.

As regards this clonotype: Germline and junction disagree at one end, which may indicate a read error. The rearrangement links TRBV20-1 to TRBJ2-5, with TRBD2 identical over 10 bases. Germline V gene sequence: CDR1 DFQATT, CDR2 SNEGSKA (reference sequence). CDR3 length equals 12 residues. CDR3 DNA: TGCAGTGCTAGGGATCGACTAGCGGGCCGGGTCTTC. As protein: CSARDRLAGRVF.

This clonotype was seen repeatedly, ten times or more. The chain joins TRBV4-3 to TRBJ2-1, with D perhaps matching TRBD2 (6 bases). The germline gives CDR1 LGHNA, CDR2 YSLEER. The ends were cut back, 3 bases at V and 5 bases at J, with 20 bases in the middle. This CDR3 has 17 residues. The CDR3 region has the DNA TGCGCCAGCAGCCACAATATGGGGGGAGGAAACCACAATGAGCAGTTCTTC. Residues: CASSHNMGGGNHNEQFF.